The entry below describes one T cell receptor beta chain. Antigen: not known. The record originates from a study of CD8+ T cells in alopecia areata. As for the study in general: Oral tofacitinib (5 to 10 mg twice daily) was administered to treated patients.

Those with alopecia areata gave lesional scalp punch biopsies and peripheral blood. V lost 5 bases to trimming and J lost 11 bases, with 16 bases between them. The germline gives CDR1 SNHLY, CDR2 FYNNEI. The CDR3 runs to 14 residues. Following RNA extraction, reverse transcription yielded cDNA that acted as the sequencing template. Using immunoSEQ multiplex PCR, the repertoire was profiled, and TCRdb retains in-frame clones only, with some absent. The repertoire holds hundreds of thousands of clones, with roughly 69% as singletons. Whole-study results and caveats: Especially in alopecia totalis/universalis, lesional scalp showed greater clonality than normal scalp did.

This material consisted of CD4+ T cells sorted from blood, taken at week 0. The TCR originated in a human donor with alopecia areata. The chain carries TRBV2 and TRBJ1-6, with D tentatively TRBD1 (5 bases). CDR3 in DNA: TGTGCCAGCAGTTTGACAGATCTTAGCACACCCCTCCACTTT. Its translation is CASSLTDLSTPLHF.